Following are 17 T cell receptor beta chains from one sample sequenced in a study of T cell clonotyping in hematopoietic cell transplantation. Here immunoSEQ multiplex PCR was the method, and the copy in TCRdb shows in-frame clones only, minus some. The sample includes tens of thousands of clones, 94% of them seen just once. Sequences were obtained from peripheral blood mononuclear cells. The source of these receptors is a woman aged 45-60 years in good health. Some clones in this sample may be carry-over from other donors' samples.

This chain joins TRBV4-1 and TRBJ2-3; 8 bases fit TRBD1. There are 17 residues in the CDR3. Unmatched junction bases numbered 12, after V lost 2 bases and J lost 5 bases. The V gene's germline CDR1 is MGHRA and CDR2 YSYEKL. CDR3 nucleotides: TGCGCCAGCAGCCAAATCGCCGGGACAGGACGCGTAGATACGCAGTATTTT. As protein: CASSQIAGTGRVDTQYF.

J is TRBJ2-1 and V is TRBV10-3; D might be TRBD1 or TRBD2, each matching 5 bases. V lost 0 bases and J lost 10, with 13 bases in between. This CDR3 has 14 amino acids. Germline-derived CDR1 and CDR2 are ENHRY and SYGVKD. CDR3 nucleotides: TGTGCCATCAGTGAGTCGATACAGGCGGGCGAGCAGTTCTTC. Residues: CAISESIQAGEQFF.

The chain uses TRBV7-6 and TRBJ2-1, with D unclear. CDR3 length: 16 amino acids. Trimming cost V 0 bases and J 0 bases, with 9 bases left between them. Germline V gene data show CDR1 as SGHVS and CDR2 as FNYEAQ. Written as DNA, the CDR3 is TGTGCCAGCAGCTTAGCCGGTTGGCTCTCCTACAATGAGCAGTTCTTC. Translating gives CASSLAGWLSYNEQFF.

The chain carries TRBV30 and TRBJ1-6; D might be TRBD1 (5 bases). Per germline, CDR1 GTSNPN and CDR2 SVGIG (reference sequence). V dropped 8 bases and J dropped 8 bases, with 19 bases sitting between them. The CDR3 consists of 14 residues. The CDR3 here is CAGGPRLMDSPLHF. For the CDR3, the DNA is TGTGCCGGGGGACCGCGGCTGATGGATTCACCCCTCCACTTT.

This clone came up a few times. The chain links TRBV27 to TRBJ2-1; TRBD2 matches at 7 bases. The CDR3 consists of 14 residues. The junction had 8 bases not matched to a gene; V was cut back by 5 bases and J by 7 bases. Germline V gives CDR1 MNHEY, CDR2 SMNVEV (reference sequence). Written as DNA, the CDR3 is TGTGCCAGCAGTGTCAGGACTAGAAGAAATGAGCAGTTCTTC. It codes for CASSVRTRRNEQFF.

The rearrangement uses TRBV4-2 and TRBJ2-1; 8 nucleotides agree with TRBD2. The CDR3 loop spans 16 amino acids. Germline values: CDR1 LGHNA, CDR2 YNFKEQ. The junction had 5 bases not matched to a gene; V was cut back by 4 bases and J by 0 bases. The CDR3 region is CASSPRAGGSYNEQFF. The CDR3 bases are TGTGCCAGCAGCCCGCGGGCGGGGGGCTCCTACAATGAGCAGTTCTTC.

This chain connects TRBV28 to TRBJ1-2, with TRBD1 matching over 7 bases. CDR3 length: 15 amino acids. Germline trimming cut 5 bases from V and 7 bases from J; bases unmatched to any gene: 13. Germline lookup yields CDR1 MDHEN and CDR2 SYDVKM. CDR3 DNA: TGTGCCAGCAGTCTAGGGGTGACCGGGACAGTTGGCTACACCTTC. The encoded protein is CASSLGVTGTVGYTF.

The rearrangement uses TRBV19 and TRBJ1-5; D not resolved. CDR1 LNHDA and CDR2 SQIVND come from the germline V gene (reference sequence). CDR3 length equals 16 residues. Trimming removed 5 bases at V and 1 base at J, with 15 bases between. CDR3 DNA sequence: TGTGCCAGTAGTCCAACGGGCTTAACGAGCAATCAGCCCCAGCATTTT. Residues: CASSPTGLTSNQPQHF.

The chain employs TRBV12-5 and TRBJ2-2; D is perhaps TRBD2 (5 bases). The V gene lost 1 base and the J gene lost 7 bases, with 13 bases spanning the gap. The CDR3 consists of 15 residues. Germline V lookup: CDR1 LGHNT, CDR2 FRNRAP. The CDR3: CASGLEGGSGGELFF. For the CDR3, the DNA is TGTGCTAGTGGTTTGGAGGGTGGGAGTGGCGGGGAGCTGTTTTTT. Supplemented by reference TRBV12-5 and TRBJ2-2, the full variable domain reads DARVTQTPRHKVTEMGQEVTMRCQPILGHNTVFWYRQTMMQGLELLAYFRNRAPLDDSGMPKDRFSAEMPDATLATLKIQPSEPRDSAVYFCASGLEGGSGGELFFGEGSRLTVL.

This clone is a singleton in its sample. The chain uses TRBV19 and TRBJ2-2; tentative D call: TRBD2 (6 bases). V was trimmed by 5 bases and J by 1 base, leaving 14 bases between them. From germline, CDR1 is LNHDA and CDR2 SQIVND (reference sequence). The CDR3 contains 16 residues. The CDR3 bases are TGTGCCAGTAGTTCCCCCGGGAGTGGGAACACCGGGGAGCTGTTTTTT. Its translation is CASSSPGSGNTGELFF. Based on the CDR3 plus reference TRBV19 and TRBJ2-2, the full variable domain is DGGITQSPKYLFRKEGQNVTLSCEQNLNHDAMYWYRQDPGQGLRLIYYSQIVNDFQKGDIAEGYSVSREKKESFPLTVTSAQKNPTAFYLCASSSPGSGNTGELFFGEGSRLTVL.

This clone was observed a single time. This sequence joins TRBV28 and TRBJ1-2; no clear D gene. Germline CDR1 is MDHEN and CDR2 is SYDVKM. V shed 7 bases and J shed 4 bases, with 10 bases lying between them. This CDR3 comprises 12 residues. CDR3 DNA: TGTGCCAGCACTTCAGACTTCTATGGCTACACCTTC. Translating gives CASTSDFYGYTF.

The chain uses TRBV7-6 and TRBJ1-1, with D uncertain. CDR1 and CDR2 from the germline V gene are SGHVS and FNYEAQ. Trimming left V 1 base short and J 3 bases short, with 6 bases between. The CDR3 length is 13 residues. The CDR3 DNA sequence: TGTGCCAGCAGCTTAGGGGAGGACACTGAAGCTTTCTTT. This sequence encodes CASSLGEDTEAFF.

V gene TRBV4-1 combines with J gene TRBJ2-5; a weak D match, TRBD2 (6 bases). CDR1 and CDR2 (germline): MGHRA, YSYEKL. With 3 bases removed from V and 1 base from J, the gap between germline ends came to 21 bases. The CDR3 runs to 18 residues. The CDR3 loop is CASSQRLSPGESQETQYF. The DNA of the CDR3 is TGCGCCAGCAGCCAGAGACTTAGCCCGGGGGAGTCCCAAGAGACCCAGTACTTC.

The chain joins TRBV10-3 to TRBJ1-6; 7 bases agree with TRBD1. The CDR3 runs to 15 residues. The germline CDR1 and CDR2 sequences are ENHRY and SYGVKD. V dropped 6 bases and J dropped 5; count of bases not matched to a gene: 7. The CDR3 DNA follows: TGTGCCATCAGACCGGGACAGAAAAATAATTCACCCCTCCACTTT. Protein sequence: CAIRPGQKNNSPLHF.

The J gene is TRBJ2-1, the V gene TRBV5-1; D perhaps matches TRBD2 (6 bases). This CDR3 contains 15 residues. Trimming stripped 0 bases from V and 8 bases from J, with 15 bases between. Per the germline V gene, CDR1 is SGHRS and CDR2 is YFSETQ. The CDR3 here is CASSLAGDSWDEQFF. Written as DNA, the CDR3 is TGCGCCAGCAGCTTGGCTGGGGACTCCTGGGATGAGCAGTTCTTC.

The chain is built from TRBV30 and TRBJ2-3; perhaps TRBD2 as D (5 bases). Germline V gives CDR1 GTSNPN, CDR2 SVGIG (reference sequence). V was pared by 5 bases and J by 1 base, with 7 bases between. The CDR3 has 12 residues. The CDR3 DNA reads TGTGCCTGGGCGGGCGGCACAGATACGCAGTATTTT. Amino acid sequence: CAWAGGTDTQYF.

CDR3 in amino acids: CASSMTSGANVLTF. The CDR3 bases are TGTGCCAGTAGTATGACCTCTGGGGCCAACGTCCTGACTTTC. This sequence joins TRBV19 and TRBJ2-6, with D uncertain. CDR1 and CDR2 from the germline V gene are LNHDA and SQIVND (reference sequence). V lost 3 bases to trimming and J lost 0 bases, with 3 bases between them. This CDR3 has 14 residues.